These 7 T cell receptor beta chains share one sample of origin, sequenced in a study of shared clonotypes between healthy human individuals. TCRdb's copy holds only in-frame clones and misses some; the assay was immunoSEQ multiplex PCR. Among over 2,000,000 clones listed, over 85% were seen once. CD8 cells classed as naive were CD45RO-negative and positively selected for CCR7, excluding terminally differentiated effector memory CD45RA+ cells. Sequencing input: naive CD8+ T cells from PBMCs. These receptor sequences come from a man in his late teens or twenties in good health. Some clones in this sample may be carry-over from other donors' samples.

This clone came up a few times. Other DNA variants within this sample encode the same CDR3. The genes are TRBV7-9 and TRBJ1-1, with unresolved D. Germline-derived CDR1 and CDR2 are SEHNR and FQNEAQ (reference sequence). The CDR3 has 14 residues. The V end was cut by 1 base, the J end by 1 base, with 7 bases between. The CDR3 sequence is CASSLVSANTEAFF. As DNA, the CDR3 is TGTGCCAGCAGCTTAGTGTCGGCGAACACTGAAGCTTTCTTT.

This clone was observed a few times. This chain uses TRBV4-1 with TRBJ1-1, with a weak D call TRBD1 (6 bases). In germline, CDR1 is MGHRA, CDR2 YSYEKL. The CDR3 length is 14 residues. V was cut by 4 bases and J by 1 base, with 10 bases left in between. As DNA, the CDR3 is TGCGCCAGCAGCCTCGGACAGACGAACACTGAAGCTTTCTTT. As protein: CASSLGQTNTEAFF.

The chain is built from TRBV27 and TRBJ2-1; 7 bases are a match to TRBD1. The CDR3 covers 14 residues. From germline, CDR1 is MNHEY and CDR2 SMNVEV (reference sequence). Trimming cost V 5 bases and J 6 bases; bases outside gene matches: 7. The CDR3 loop reads CASSPQGPANEQFF. CDR3 coding DNA: TGTGCCAGCAGTCCACAGGGGCCTGCCAATGAGCAGTTCTTC.

The chain is built from TRBV5-1 and TRBJ2-1; 10 nucleotides align to TRBD2. The V gene's germline CDR1 is SGHRS and CDR2 YFSETQ. The CDR3 consists of 16 residues. The trim removed 3 bases at V and 7 bases at J, leaving 10 bases unmatched. The CDR3 spells CASSWTTSGTGNEQFF. The CDR3 DNA follows: TGCGCCAGCAGCTGGACTACTAGCGGGACGGGAAATGAGCAGTTCTTC.

This chain uses TRBV6-5 with TRBJ1-2; 7 bases match TRBD1. CDR1 is MNHEY and CDR2 is SVGAGI in the germline V gene. Unmatched junction bases numbered 7, after V lost 6 bases and J lost 3 bases. The CDR3 totals 14 residues. In DNA, the CDR3 is TGTGCCAGCAGCAGACAGGGACGCGACTATGGCTACACCTTC. This translates into CASSRQGRDYGYTF.

V is TRBV6-1 and J is TRBJ2-2, with D perhaps TRBD2 (6 bases). Germline V gives CDR1 MNHNS, CDR2 SASEGT. The CDR3 runs 16 residues. With 1 base removed from V and 4 bases from J, the gap between germline ends came to 13 bases. CDR3 in DNA: TGTGCCAGCAGTGAAGTTTACGGGGGTGGCACCGGGGAGCTGTTTTTT. It encodes CASSEVYGGGTGELFF.

The rearrangement joins TRBV6-6 to TRBJ2-7; tentative D call: TRBD2 (5 bases). Trimming left V 0 bases short and J 3 bases short, with 12 bases between. This CDR3 has 15 amino acids. Per germline, CDR1 MNHNY and CDR2 SVGAGI (reference sequence). CDR3 DNA: TGTGCCAGCAGTTACTCGTTCAGAACTAGCTACGAGCAGTACTTC. Its protein is CASSYSFRTSYEQYF.